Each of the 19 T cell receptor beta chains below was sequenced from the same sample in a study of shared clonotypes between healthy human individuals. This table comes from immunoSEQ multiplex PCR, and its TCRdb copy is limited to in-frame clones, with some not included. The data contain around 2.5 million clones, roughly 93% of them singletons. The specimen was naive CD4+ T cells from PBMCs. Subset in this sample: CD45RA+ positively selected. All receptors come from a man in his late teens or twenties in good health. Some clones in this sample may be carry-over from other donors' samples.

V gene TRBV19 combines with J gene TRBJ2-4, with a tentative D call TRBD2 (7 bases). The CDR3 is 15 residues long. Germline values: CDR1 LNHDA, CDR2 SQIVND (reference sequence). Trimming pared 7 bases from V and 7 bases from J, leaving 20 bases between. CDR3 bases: TGTGCCAGTAACGAGGACCTAGAGGGGGGGAACATTCAGTACTTC. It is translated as CASNEDLEGGNIQYF.

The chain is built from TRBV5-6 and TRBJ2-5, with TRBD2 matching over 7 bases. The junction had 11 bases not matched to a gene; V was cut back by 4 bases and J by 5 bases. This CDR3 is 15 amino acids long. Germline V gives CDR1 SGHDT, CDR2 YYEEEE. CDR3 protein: CASSPRGGEGETQYF. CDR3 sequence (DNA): TGTGCCAGCAGCCCGAGGGGCGGGGAGGGGGAGACCCAGTACTTC.

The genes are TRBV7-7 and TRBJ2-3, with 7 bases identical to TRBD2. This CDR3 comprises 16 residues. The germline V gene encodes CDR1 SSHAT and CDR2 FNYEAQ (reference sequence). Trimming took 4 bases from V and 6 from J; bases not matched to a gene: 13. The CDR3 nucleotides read TGTGCCAGCAGCTCCCTCGGGGGAGGGCCATTGGATACGCAGTATTTT. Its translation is CASSSLGGGPLDTQYF.

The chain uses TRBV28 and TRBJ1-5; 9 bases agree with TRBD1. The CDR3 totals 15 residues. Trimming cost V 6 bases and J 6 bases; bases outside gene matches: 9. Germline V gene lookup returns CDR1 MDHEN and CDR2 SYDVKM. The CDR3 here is CASRLNRGRGQPQHF. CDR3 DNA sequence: TGTGCCAGCAGGCTAAACAGGGGGCGCGGTCAGCCCCAGCATTTT.

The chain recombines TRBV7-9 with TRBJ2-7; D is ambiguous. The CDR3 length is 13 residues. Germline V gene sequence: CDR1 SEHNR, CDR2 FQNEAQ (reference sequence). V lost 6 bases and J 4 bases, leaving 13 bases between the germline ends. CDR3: CASSPGRAYEQYF. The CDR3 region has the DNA TGTGCCAGCAGTCCAGGCCGGGCTTACGAGCAGTACTTC.

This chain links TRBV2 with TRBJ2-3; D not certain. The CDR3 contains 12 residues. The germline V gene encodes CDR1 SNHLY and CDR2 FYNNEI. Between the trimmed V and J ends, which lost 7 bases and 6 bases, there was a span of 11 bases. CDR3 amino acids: CASMGLGDTQYF. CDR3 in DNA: TGTGCCAGCATGGGCCTCGGGGATACGCAGTATTTT.

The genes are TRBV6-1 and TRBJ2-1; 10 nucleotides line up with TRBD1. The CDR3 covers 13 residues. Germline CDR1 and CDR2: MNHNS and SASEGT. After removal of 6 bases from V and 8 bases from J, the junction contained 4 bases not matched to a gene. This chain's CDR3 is CASRGQGLDEQFF. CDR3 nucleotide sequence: TGTGCCAGCAGGGGACAGGGGCTCGATGAGCAGTTCTTC.

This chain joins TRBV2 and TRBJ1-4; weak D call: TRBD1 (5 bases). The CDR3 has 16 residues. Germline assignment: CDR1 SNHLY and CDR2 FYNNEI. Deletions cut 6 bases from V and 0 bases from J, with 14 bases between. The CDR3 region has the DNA TGTGCCAGCAGGAGGGACCGCGCGGCAACTAATGAAAAACTGTTTTTT. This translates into CASRRDRAATNEKLFF.

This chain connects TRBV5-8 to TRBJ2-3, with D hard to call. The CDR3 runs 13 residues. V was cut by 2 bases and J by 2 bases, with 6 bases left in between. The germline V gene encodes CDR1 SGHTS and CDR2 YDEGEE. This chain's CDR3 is CASSLEFTDTQYF. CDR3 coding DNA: TGTGCCAGCAGCTTAGAGTTCACAGATACGCAGTATTTT. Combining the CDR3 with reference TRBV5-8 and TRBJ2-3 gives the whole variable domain EAGVTQSPTHLIKTRGQQATLRCSPISGHTSVYWYQQALGLGLQFLLWYDEGEERNRGNFPPRFSGRQFPNYSSELNVNALELEDSALYLCASSLEFTDTQYFGPGTRLTVL.

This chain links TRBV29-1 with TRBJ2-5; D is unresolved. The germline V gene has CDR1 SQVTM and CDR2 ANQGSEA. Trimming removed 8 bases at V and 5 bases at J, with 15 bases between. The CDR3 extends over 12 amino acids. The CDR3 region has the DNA TGCAGCTTAAAGGCTGGGGATGAGACCCAGTACTTC. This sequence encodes CSLKAGDETQYF.

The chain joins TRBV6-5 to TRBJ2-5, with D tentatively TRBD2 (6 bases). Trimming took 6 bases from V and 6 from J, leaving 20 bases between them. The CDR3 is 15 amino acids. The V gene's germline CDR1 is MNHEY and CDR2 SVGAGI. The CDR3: CASSKPGASFQTQYF. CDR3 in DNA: TGTGCCAGCAGCAAACCGGGAGCGTCCTTCCAGACCCAGTACTTC.

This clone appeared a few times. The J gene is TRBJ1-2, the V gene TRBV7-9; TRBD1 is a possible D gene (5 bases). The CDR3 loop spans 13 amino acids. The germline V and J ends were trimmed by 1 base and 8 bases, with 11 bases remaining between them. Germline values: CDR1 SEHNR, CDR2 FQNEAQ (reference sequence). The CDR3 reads CASSLEGREGYTF. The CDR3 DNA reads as TGTGCCAGCAGCTTAGAAGGCAGGGAAGGCTACACCTTC.

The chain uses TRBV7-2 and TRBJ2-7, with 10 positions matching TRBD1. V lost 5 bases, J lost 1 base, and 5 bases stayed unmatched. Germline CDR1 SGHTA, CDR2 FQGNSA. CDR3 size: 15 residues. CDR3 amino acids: CASSRDRGQSYEQYF. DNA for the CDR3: TGTGCCAGCAGCCGAGACAGGGGGCAATCCTACGAGCAGTACTTC.

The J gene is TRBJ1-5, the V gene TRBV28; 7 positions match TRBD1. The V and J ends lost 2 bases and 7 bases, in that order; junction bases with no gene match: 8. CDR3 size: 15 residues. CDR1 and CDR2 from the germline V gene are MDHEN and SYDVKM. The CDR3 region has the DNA TGTGCCAGCAGTTTAATCGGGACAGCTAAACAGCCCCAGCATTTT. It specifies CASSLIGTAKQPQHF.

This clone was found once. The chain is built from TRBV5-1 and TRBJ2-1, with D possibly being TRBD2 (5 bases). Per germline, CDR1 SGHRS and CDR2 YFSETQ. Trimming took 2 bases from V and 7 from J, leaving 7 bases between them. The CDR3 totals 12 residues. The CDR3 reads CASSLERNEQFF. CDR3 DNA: TGCGCCAGCAGCTTAGAGCGGAATGAGCAGTTCTTC.

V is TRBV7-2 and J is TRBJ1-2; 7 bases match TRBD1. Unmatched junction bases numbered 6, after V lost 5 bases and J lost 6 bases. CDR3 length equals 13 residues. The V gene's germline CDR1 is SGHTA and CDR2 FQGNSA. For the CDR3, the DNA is TGTGCCAGCAGCCTCAGACAGGGACATGGCTACACCTTC. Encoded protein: CASSLRQGHGYTF.

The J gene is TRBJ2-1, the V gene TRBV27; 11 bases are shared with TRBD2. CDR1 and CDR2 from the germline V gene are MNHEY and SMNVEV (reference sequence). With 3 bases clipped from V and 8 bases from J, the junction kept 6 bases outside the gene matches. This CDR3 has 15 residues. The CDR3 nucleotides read TGTGCCAGCAGTTTTAGCGGGAGGGCCTCGGATGAGCAGTTCTTC. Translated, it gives CASSFSGRASDEQFF.

CDR3 region: CASSETVRQYF. For the CDR3, the DNA is TGTGCCAGCAGTGAGACCGTACGGCAGTACTTC. This chain uses TRBV6-1 with TRBJ2-7, with D hard to call. Germline assignment: CDR1 MNHNS and CDR2 SASEGT. Trimming stripped 3 bases from V and 9 bases from J, with 9 bases between. The CDR3 sequence is 11 residues long.

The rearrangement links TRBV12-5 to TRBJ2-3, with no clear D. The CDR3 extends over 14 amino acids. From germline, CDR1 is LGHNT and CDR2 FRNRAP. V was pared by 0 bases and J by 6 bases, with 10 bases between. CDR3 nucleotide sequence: TGTGCTAGTGGTTTGGTACCTCTGACTGATACGCAGTATTTT. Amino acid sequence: CASGLVPLTDTQYF. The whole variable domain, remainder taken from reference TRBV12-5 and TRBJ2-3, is DARVTQTPRHKVTEMGQEVTMRCQPILGHNTVFWYRQTMMQGLELLAYFRNRAPLDDSGMPKDRFSAEMPDATLATLKIQPSEPRDSAVYFCASGLVPLTDTQYFGPGTRLTVL.